One T cell receptor beta chain is described in this entry. The source of the sample is a study of blood T cell repertoires in COVID-19. TCRdb's table, derived via immunoSEQ multiplex PCR, lists solely in-frame clones and lacks some. The profile shows approximately 470,000 clones, roughly 87% of them singletons. The CDR3 runs to 13 residues. Germline CDR1 and CDR2: SEHNR and FQNEAQ (reference sequence). The V gene lost 3 bases and the J gene lost 8 bases, with 13 bases spanning the gap. The study recruited people aged about 18 to 89 years across approximately 24 US areas. Donors of Cohort 3 who recovered were those that had two negative PCRs, clearance, or symptom resolution.

The chain combines TRBV7-9 with TRBJ1-1; tentatively, D is TRBD1 (5 bases). This clonotype originated in a woman between 18 and 29 years old who had recovered from COVID-19. Sequencing was performed on PBMCs or T cells enriched from blood (not recorded which). CDR3: CASSFGPGGEAFF. The CDR3 coding sequence is TGTGCCAGCAGCTTCGGGCCCGGGGGGGAAGCTTTCTTT.